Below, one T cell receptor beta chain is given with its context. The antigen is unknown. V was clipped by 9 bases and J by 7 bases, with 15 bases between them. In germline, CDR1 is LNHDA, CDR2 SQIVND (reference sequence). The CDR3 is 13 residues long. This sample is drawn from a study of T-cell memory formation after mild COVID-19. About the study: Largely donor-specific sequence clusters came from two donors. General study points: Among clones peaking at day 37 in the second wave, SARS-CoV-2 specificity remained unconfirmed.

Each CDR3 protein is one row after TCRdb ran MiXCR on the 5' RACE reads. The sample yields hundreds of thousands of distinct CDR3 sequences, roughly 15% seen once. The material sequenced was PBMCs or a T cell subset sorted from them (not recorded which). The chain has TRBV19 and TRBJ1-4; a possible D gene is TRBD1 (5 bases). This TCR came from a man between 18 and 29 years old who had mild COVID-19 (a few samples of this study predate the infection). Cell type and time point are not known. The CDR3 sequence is CASTSGFFEKLFF. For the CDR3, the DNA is TGTGCCAGCACATCAGGGTTTTTTGAAAAACTGTTTTTT.